These T cell receptor beta chains were read from a single sample in a study of shared clonotypes between healthy human individuals. TCRdb's copy holds only in-frame clones and misses some; the assay was immunoSEQ multiplex PCR. This table has roughly 1,100,000 clones, approximately 68% appearing once. The sequenced sample was memory CD4+ T cells sorted from blood. These receptors were taken from a man in his late teens or twenties in good health. The CDR3 runs from the conserved cysteine through the conserved F or W. A D gene is named only where the DNA matches it firmly. Expanded clones are given a class, and other clones once, few, many or no size at all.

clone_size: .
v_call: TRBV6-1
d_call: .
j_call: TRBJ2-3
cdr3_aa: CASAWGTDTQYF
cdr3_nt: TGTGCCAGCGCCTGGGGCACAGATACGCAGTATTTT

clone_size: .
v_call: TRBV5-3
d_call: .
j_call: TRBJ2-3
cdr3_aa: CARSLTDLRAGVIFTDTQYF
cdr3_nt: TGTGCCAGAAGCCTGACCGATCTTAGGGCTGGCGTTATCTTCACAGATACGCAGTATTTT

clone_size: .
v_call: TRBV30
d_call: .
j_call: TRBJ1-1
cdr3_aa: CAWSVSWGLGGTEAFF
cdr3_nt: TGTGCCTGGAGTGTTAGTTGGGGGCTGGGAGGCACTGAAGCTTTCTTT

clone_size: .
v_call: TRBV28
d_call: TRBD2
j_call: TRBJ2-2
cdr3_aa: CASSLGTSPGELFF
cdr3_nt: TGTGCCAGCAGTCTAGGGACTAGCCCCGGGGAGCTGTTTTTT

clone_size: .
v_call: TRBV5-8
d_call: .
j_call: TRBJ2-3
cdr3_aa: CASSRDPNTDTQYF
cdr3_nt: TGTGCCAGCAGTCGGGACCCAAACACAGATACGCAGTATTTT

clone_size: .
v_call: TRBV18
d_call: .
j_call: TRBJ2-1
cdr3_aa: CASSPLLDYNEQFF
cdr3_nt: TGTGCCAGCTCACCACTCCTCGACTACAATGAGCAGTTCTTC

clone_size: .
v_call: TRBV5-1
d_call: TRBD2
j_call: TRBJ2-1
cdr3_aa: CATSLGGRENEQFF
cdr3_nt: TGCGCCACCTCCCTGGGCGGGAGAGAAAATGAGCAGTTCTTC

clone_size: .
v_call: TRBV10-3
d_call: TRBD1
j_call: TRBJ1-2
cdr3_aa: CAISEGQGNYGYTF
cdr3_nt: TGTGCCATCAGTGAAGGACAGGGGAACTATGGCTACACCTTC

clone_size: .
v_call: TRBV5-1
d_call: TRBD2
j_call: TRBJ2-1
cdr3_aa: CASSLLAGEINEQFF
cdr3_nt: TGCGCCAGCAGTTTACTAGCGGGAGAGATCAATGAGCAGTTCTTC

clone_size: .
v_call: TRBV11-2
d_call: TRBD2
j_call: TRBJ2-5
cdr3_aa: CASSPGLAGRQETQYF
cdr3_nt: TGTGCCAGCAGCCCCGGGCTAGCGGGGAGACAAGAGACCCAGTACTTC

clone_size: .
v_call: TRBV19
d_call: .
j_call: TRBJ2-6
cdr3_aa: CASSTQVLSGANVLTF
cdr3_nt: TGTGCCAGTAGTACTCAGGTCCTCTCTGGGGCCAACGTCCTGACTTTC

clone_size: .
v_call: TRBV19
d_call: .
j_call: TRBJ2-5
cdr3_aa: CASRFSLGTQETQYF
cdr3_nt: TGTGCCAGTCGTTTCTCCCTCGGGACCCAAGAGACCCAGTACTTC

clone_size: few
v_call: TRBV4-1
d_call: .
j_call: TRBJ1-1
cdr3_aa: CASSQEGRMNTEAFF
cdr3_nt: TGCGCCAGCAGCCAAGAGGGACGCATGAACACTGAAGCTTTCTTT

clone_size: .
v_call: TRBV19
d_call: .
j_call: TRBJ1-4
cdr3_aa: CASSIGWGRKLFF
cdr3_nt: TGTGCCAGTAGTATAGGATGGGGCCGAAAACTGTTTTTT

clone_size: few
v_call: TRBV5-8
d_call: .
j_call: TRBJ2-6
cdr3_aa: CASSSLTLKSANVLTF
cdr3_nt: TGTGCCAGCAGCTCTCTAACCCTGAAATCGGCCAACGTCCTGACTTTC

clone_size: .
v_call: TRBV21-1
d_call: .
j_call: TRBJ2-6
cdr3_aa: CASIKGHSSSGANVLTF
cdr3_nt: TGTGCCAGCATCAAGGGGCACAGCAGCTCTGGGGCCAACGTCCTGACTTTC

clone_size: .
v_call: TRBV6-5
d_call: TRBD2
j_call: TRBJ2-5
cdr3_aa: CASSYGGRDQETQYF
cdr3_nt: TGTGCCAGCAGTTACGGCGGGAGAGACCAAGAGACCCAGTACTTC

clone_size: .
v_call: TRBV19
d_call: .
j_call: TRBJ1-5
cdr3_aa: CASSTTSAGPQHF
cdr3_nt: TGTGCCAGTAGCACCACATCCGCGGGGCCCCAGCATTTT

clone_size: few
v_call: TRBV27
d_call: .
j_call: TRBJ1-1
cdr3_aa: CASSFQRNTEAFF
cdr3_nt: TGTGCCAGCAGTTTCCAGCGGAACACTGAAGCTTTCTTT

clone_size: .
v_call: TRBV28
d_call: .
j_call: TRBJ2-7
cdr3_aa: CASGKQGPYEQYF
cdr3_nt: TGTGCCAGCGGGAAACAGGGCCCCTACGAGCAGTACTTC

clone_size: many
v_call: TRBV7-2
d_call: TRBD2
j_call: TRBJ2-3
cdr3_aa: CASSLQAGGPWDTQYF
cdr3_nt: TGTGCCAGCAGCTTACAAGCGGGGGGGCCCTGGGATACGCAGTATTTT

clone_size: .
v_call: TRBV7-2
d_call: .
j_call: TRBJ1-5
cdr3_aa: CASSLQAGDYPTPQHF
cdr3_nt: TGTGCCAGCAGCTTACAGGCAGGGGACTACCCAACACCCCAGCATTTT

clone_size: .
v_call: TRBV5-6
d_call: .
j_call: TRBJ1-2
cdr3_aa: CASSLSVGGYTF
cdr3_nt: TGTGCCAGCAGCTTAAGTGTGGGCGGCTACACCTTC

clone_size: .
v_call: TRBV28
d_call: TRBD1
j_call: TRBJ2-5
cdr3_aa: CASSFPGQGAKTQYF
cdr3_nt: TGTGCCAGCAGTTTCCCGGGACAGGGGGCGAAGACCCAGTACTTC

clone_size: once
v_call: TRBV5-1
d_call: TRBD2
j_call: TRBJ2-1
cdr3_aa: CASSPGVAGGRYNEQFF
cdr3_nt: TGCGCCAGCAGCCCGGGCGTAGCGGGAGGAAGGTACAATGAGCAGTTCTTC

clone_size: .
v_call: TRBV28
d_call: TRBD1
j_call: TRBJ2-7
cdr3_aa: CASSQMDRGGYEQYF
cdr3_nt: TGTGCCAGCAGCCAAATGGACAGGGGGGGCTACGAGCAGTACTTC

clone_size: .
v_call: TRBV16
d_call: TRBD2
j_call: TRBJ2-5
cdr3_aa: CASSHRSGSGETQYF
cdr3_nt: TGTGCCAGCAGCCACAGGAGCGGGAGTGGGGAGACCCAGTACTTC

clone_size: .
v_call: TRBV10-3
d_call: .
j_call: TRBJ2-5
cdr3_aa: CAISGAGAEGETQYF
cdr3_nt: TGTGCCATCAGTGGGGCGGGGGCGGAGGGAGAGACCCAGTACTTC

clone_size: .
v_call: TRBV18
d_call: TRBD2
j_call: TRBJ2-5
cdr3_aa: CASSRSGVEETQYF
cdr3_nt: TGTGCCAGCTCACGAAGCGGGGTTGAAGAGACCCAGTACTTC

clone_size: .
v_call: TRBV30
d_call: TRBD1
j_call: TRBJ1-2
cdr3_aa: CAWKGAGKDGYTF
cdr3_nt: TGTGCCTGGAAGGGGGCGGGGAAGGATGGCTACACCTTC

clone_size: .
v_call: TRBV6-5
d_call: TRBD1
j_call: TRBJ1-1
cdr3_aa: CASSSRGTEAFF
cdr3_nt: TGTGCCAGCAGTAGCAGGGGGACTGAAGCTTTCTTT

clone_size: .
v_call: TRBV2
d_call: .
j_call: TRBJ2-7
cdr3_aa: CATKWGAGYEQYF
cdr3_nt: TGTGCCACCAAGTGGGGGGCGGGCTACGAGCAGTACTTC

clone_size: .
v_call: TRBV5-1
d_call: .
j_call: TRBJ1-3
cdr3_aa: CASSPVGLAAGNTIYF
cdr3_nt: TGCGCCAGCAGCCCGGTCGGGTTAGCTGCTGGAAACACCATATATTTT

clone_size: .
v_call: TRBV10-3
d_call: .
j_call: TRBJ2-3
cdr3_aa: CAIGSLEADTQYF
cdr3_nt: TGTGCCATCGGATCCCTTGAGGCAGATACGCAGTATTTT

clone_size: once
v_call: TRBV6-1
d_call: .
j_call: TRBJ1-5
cdr3_aa: CASSEVPGYNQPQHF
cdr3_nt: TGTGCCAGCAGTGAAGTTCCAGGGTACAATCAGCCCCAGCATTTT

clone_size: .
v_call: TRBV6-1
d_call: .
j_call: TRBJ1-5
cdr3_aa: CASSDWGNQPQHF
cdr3_nt: TGTGCCAGCAGTGATTGGGGCAATCAGCCCCAGCATTTT

clone_size: few
v_call: TRBV30
d_call: TRBD1
j_call: TRBJ1-1
cdr3_aa: CAWAQGDTEAFF
cdr3_nt: TGTGCCTGGGCACAGGGGGACACTGAAGCTTTCTTT

clone_size: .
v_call: TRBV9
d_call: .
j_call: TRBJ2-7
cdr3_aa: CASSSKRATNYEQYF
cdr3_nt: TGTGCCAGCAGCAGTAAACGGGCGACTAACTACGAGCAGTACTTC

clone_size: .
v_call: TRBV6-1
d_call: TRBD1
j_call: TRBJ1-3
cdr3_aa: CASSPDRVGGNTIYF
cdr3_nt: TGTGCCAGCAGTCCAGACAGGGTGGGAGGAAACACCATATATTTT

clone_size: .
v_call: TRBV5-6
d_call: TRBD1
j_call: TRBJ2-5
cdr3_aa: CASSLTGGQETQYF
cdr3_nt: TGTGCCAGCAGCCTGACAGGGGGCCAAGAGACCCAGTACTTC

clone_size: few
v_call: TRBV11-2
d_call: TRBD2
j_call: TRBJ2-3
cdr3_aa: CASSLGLTSGLDTQYF
cdr3_nt: TGTGCCAGCAGCTTAGGGCTGACTAGCGGTCTGGATACGCAGTATTTT

clone_size: .
v_call: TRBV23-1
d_call: .
j_call: TRBJ1-5
cdr3_aa: CASSPTDSSNQPQHF
cdr3_nt: TGCGCCAGCAGTCCAACGGACTCAAGCAATCAGCCCCAGCATTTT

clone_size: .
v_call: TRBV5-1
d_call: .
j_call: TRBJ2-5
cdr3_aa: CASSLGSGEVSETQYF
cdr3_nt: TGCGCCAGCAGCTTGGGATCGGGAGAGGTTTCAGAGACCCAGTACTTC

clone_size: .
v_call: TRBV30
d_call: TRBD1
j_call: TRBJ1-1
cdr3_aa: CAWTGGTGPYTEAFF
cdr3_nt: TGTGCCTGGACGGGCGGGACAGGTCCCTACACTGAAGCTTTCTTT